This TCR beta chain is drawn from a study of cytomegalovirus exposure and HLA in healthy donors (dated by TCRdb to the late 2010s). Some background on the complete study: An earlier analysis of 587 of the donors reported 250 to 350 Gb of sequence data and roughly 110 million unique TCR beta sequences from about 180 million T cells. Donor age, sex, ethnicity and CMV serostatus were compiled alongside the repertoire data. The study profiled the T cell repertoires of approximately 700 subjects by immunosequencing and related them to cytomegalovirus serostatus. Across around 400 genotyped donors of the cohort, an average of roughly 230,000 unique TCR beta nucleotide sequences per donor were sequenced, and roughly 20% of those sequences were non-productive. Five DR-DQ haplotypes were handled as single units for association and clustering, since linkage in the cohort was strong. A later genetic analysis used genome-wide SNP genotypes for about 65% of the roughly 670 donors, treating that subset as a discovery cohort. In addition to the first cohort of 666 subjects, a separate validation cohort of approximately 110 different subjects was used. In a later analysis, previously published TCR beta repertoires from 600 to 850 donors were re-analyzed and high-resolution HLA genotyping was added so that TCR occurrence patterns could be studied. The study aimed to test whether signatures of past pathogen exposure could be identified by cataloging public T cell receptors. Of the 300 to 500 genotyped donors, 81% were placed in the genetic ancestry cluster associated with self-reported Caucasian donors. The study combined high-throughput TCR immunosequencing, statistical association of individual TCRs with disease status, and machine learning to predict cytomegalovirus infection status. HLA typing covered class I and class II loci at four-digit resolution. All discovery cohort repertoires had been generated using a single sequencing platform. The number of typed donors differed by locus: about 629-630 for A, B, C, DRB1 and DQB1; roughly 510 for DQA1; 606 for DPA1; and about 470 for DPB1. An earlier analysis of some 600 of the donors applied high-throughput TCR beta sequencing to assess whether each TCR beta V gene segment acted as functional or pseudogenic. An early release that covered about 600 HLA-typed donors contained around 330 gigabases of sequencing data and tens of millions of unique TCR sequences. In the later analysis, no new phenotypic data were used to find candidate immune exposures; instead, reliance was placed on TCR beta sequences and their occurrence across donors. Study-level results and caveats: The authors suggested that the approach could potentially be extended to other disease states and immunological phenotypes. While some public TCRs were present in many individuals, most TCR sequences turned up only very rarely across donors. In a later genetic analysis, fewer N-insertions in productive TCRs were reported among donors in an Asian-associated ancestry cluster than the roughly 700-donor mean. Approximately 18 rarely observed V segments, including chromosome 9 orphons, were excluded from the earlier analysis of approximately 600 of the donors because counts were too low. The only immune exposure information available for the cohort was CMV serostatus. In vitro tests confirmed that a few of the cytomegalovirus-associated TCR beta chains recognize cytomegalovirus antigens. In a later genetic analysis, a missense DCLRE1C variant was associated with V-gene and J-gene trimming of TCR beta chains, and the association was replicated in an independent cohort. An earlier analysis of 587 of the donors showed that most TCR beta V segments appeared in productive rearrangements either about 87% or about 30% of the time, which broadly matched IMGT annotations. Strong co-occurrence of HLA alleles, especially DR and DQ, made assigning TCR associations to individual alleles difficult. Because some donors lacked HLA typing at each locus, the association tests relied only on the typed subset. In a later analysis, TCR association rates were found to vary across HLA loci, with the most associated TCRs seen for DRB1 alleles and the fewest for HLA-C alleles. At a false discovery rate of 0.05, a later analysis linked around 15,000 TCR beta sequences to specific HLA alleles. In a later analysis, several top co-occurrence clusters were reported to appear linked to parvovirus B19, influenza, CMV and Epstein-Barr virus. A total of fewer than 200 TCR beta chains were listed by the study as associated with cytomegalovirus. The classifier was reported to diagnose cytomegalovirus status with high specificity and sensitivity in both the original and validation cohorts. In this cohort, only TCR beta chains were sequenced, and detectable features were limited by the absence of alpha or paired-chain data. A cluster of highly shared sequence variants was judged likely to be a technical artifact of the sequencing pipeline. Correlated functional status among segregating V segments might be attributable to linkage disequilibrium, but an unknown experimental factor could not be ruled out. A later analysis found that HLA-associated TCR beta chains were more clonally expanded and had lower generation probabilities than equally common non-associated chains. Most CMV-associated TCR beta chains appeared to be HLA-restricted in a later analysis, and the HLA associations seemed to be driven largely by CMV exposure. A further reported finding was that TCR beta sequences accurately predicted the HLA-A and HLA-B alleles for most subjects in the first cohort. Some IMGT-functional V segments, including TRBV6-2 and TRBV6-3, could not be told apart with the 87-base-pair reads, so those segments were excluded. Sequencing depth was assumed to be roughly uniform across donors in the presence/absence analyses, though that assumption may not hold.

CDR1 is given as MNHEY and CDR2 as SMNVEV, both from the germline V gene (reference sequence). From the cysteine through the phenylalanine, the CDR3 covers 13 amino acids. The sequence is cut down to CDR3 DNA, 39 bases in frame from base 1. V is pruned by 7 bases and J by 8 bases, leaving 7 bases of the junction without a gene match. The cohort was made up of 500 to 850 healthy bone marrow donors. All cohort members were sampled while nominally healthy, although unrecorded immune exposures were likely present. The donor tested CMV seronegative, placing the donor among the 350 to 400 seronegative members of the cohort. A peripheral blood sample was provided by each donor, and peripheral blood mononuclear cells were used for TCR beta sequencing. Genomic DNA extraction from the blood cell samples was performed with the Qiagen DNeasy Blood Extraction Kit. The method was the immunoSEQ multiplex PCR assay. For the multiplex PCR, a mixture combining 60 forward primers for TCR Vbeta segments and 13 reverse primers for TCR Jbeta segments was used. A multiplex PCR assay on genomic DNA amplified the CDR3 region of rearranged TCR beta genes. On the Illumina HiSeq System, the amplified TCR beta libraries were sequenced as 87-base-pair reads. For the original study's pipeline: In a later analysis, tens of millions of unique TCR beta chains were counted across the roughly 670 repertoires, and approximately 11 million of these chains were shared by at least two donors. Raw reads were error-corrected and collapsed into unique sequences by a nearest-neighbor algorithm in which closely related sequences were merged to remove PCR and sequencing errors. CDR3 sequences were aligned to IMGT reference sequences to assign V, D and J gene segments. Each retained sequence needed at least a six-nucleotide match to both a V gene segment and a J gene segment. A rearrangement counted as productive if the CDR3 had no stop codons and remained in frame with V and J, and every other rearrangement counted as non-productive. Following IMGT convention, CDR3 was defined as the stretch from the second conserved V-encoded cysteine up to the conserved J-encoded phenylalanine. The earlier analysis of about 640 of the donors excluded any sequence lacking an unambiguous match to a single V gene segment. In an earlier analysis of approximately 590 of the donors, V segments were called functional above 56.7% productive rearrangements and were called segregating when the between-donor standard deviation exceeded 5%. A statistical classification framework was built to diagnose cytomegalovirus status from the catalog of TCR beta chain sequences. V and J gene assignment, in a later analysis, came from comparing TCR nucleotide sequences with IMGT/GENE-DB human TR gene sequences. In a later analysis, CDR3 sequences and most-parsimonious VDJ recombination scenarios were assigned using the TCRdist pipeline. In a later analysis, each TCR beta chain was defined by its CDR3 amino acid sequence together with its V-gene family, and reads lacking a unique V-gene family were excluded. In a later analysis, around 600 highly shared, low-generation-probability nucleotide sequences were removed to address suspected cross-contamination and a sequencing artifact. For each public chain, a later analysis derived a clonal expansion index from normalized ranks of inferred template counts within each repertoire. In a later analysis, generation probabilities were computed using a VDJ recombination model fitted to out-of-frame rearrangements, and the results were checked against IGoR. A later analysis scored TCR-TCR, TCR-HLA and TCR-CMV co-occurrence with hypergeometric tests, applying a repertoire-size bias correction to TCR pairs. A later analysis estimated false discovery rates by permuting HLA or CMV assignments 20 times. In a later analysis, co-occurring TCRs were grouped using DBSCAN, with TCRdist sequence similarity added in when clustering inside HLA-allele-positive subsets. For co-occurrence clustering, repertoires with fewer than 30,000 or more than 120,000 public chains were excluded, along with a handful of repertoires with anomalous nucleotide sharing. The table comes from immuneACCESS by way of TCRdb, which keeps in-frame sequences with V and J called. Part of the clones is missing from these tables; in studies checked, under half for an unresolved V gene and the rest for unknown reasons. D and trimming were read from the DNA, whereas the V and J calls and clone size are those reported in that table. This sample comprises tens of thousands of clones, around 90% of them detected only once. The ten biggest clones cover 2% to 2.5% of the sample.

With respect to this clone: Its antigen is unknown. Base qualities are not at hand, and no much larger clone is one base apart.

The V gene is TRBV27 and the J gene is TRBJ1-2, with 10 bases aligning to TRBD1. The material sequenced was PBMCs. The sequence was collected from a man aged 18 to 35 in good health and CMV-seronegative. The DNA reads TGTGCCAGCACCGGACAGGGGGAAGAGGGCTACACCTTC. Its translation is CASTGQGEEGYTF.